Following are 27 T cell receptor beta chains from one sample sequenced in a study of T cells in Graves' hyperthyroidism and ophthalmopathy. Amplified regions were TCR beta CDR3 sequences from RNA transcripts. First-round RT-PCR with HTBI primers amplified the TCR CDR3 region. TCRdb reprocessed the multiplex PCR reads with MiXCR, giving one entry per CDR3 protein. Of 380,000 or so distinct CDR3 sequences listed, 13% are singletons. The sequencing sample was made of blood. Receptors originate from a man under 40 with Graves' hyperthyroidism that later progressed to Graves' ophthalmopathy.

This clonotype was recorded a few times. The rearrangement uses TRBV18 and TRBJ1-5, with unresolved D. Looked up from germline, CDR1 is KGHSH and CDR2 is LQKENI. The CDR3 extends over 16 amino acids. The V end was cut by 3 bases, the J end by 3 bases, with 15 bases between. The CDR3 sequence: CASSPQEAKTNQPQHF. CDR3 nucleotides: TGTGCCAGCTCACCTCAGGAAGCTAAGACCAATCAGCCCCAGCATTTT.

DNA for the CDR3: TGTGCCAGTAGTATTTCAGGCAATCAGCCCCAGCATTTT. It translates to CASSISGNQPQHF. This chain links TRBV19 with TRBJ1-5, with D hard to call. The length of the CDR3 is 13 residues. Trimming took off 3 bases at V and 2 bases at J, with 5 bases between the two ends. Looked up from germline, CDR1 is LNHDA and CDR2 is SQIVND (reference sequence).

CDR3 loop: CSARRATGANVLTF. In DNA form, the CDR3 reads TGCAGTGCTAGAAGGGCTACTGGGGCCAACGTCCTGACTTTC. The gene calls are TRBV20-1 and TRBJ2-6; no definite D call. CDR3 length: 14 amino acids. The V end was cut by 2 bases, the J end by 2 bases, with 7 bases between. The V gene's germline CDR1 is DFQATT and CDR2 SNEGSKA (reference sequence).

As regards this clonotype: The final CDR3 position lacks the conserved phenylalanine or tryptophan, pointing to a likely read error. This chain connects TRBV20-1 to TRBJ1-5; D unclear. The CDR3 extends over 13 amino acids. The germline gives CDR1 DFQATT, CDR2 SNEGSKA (reference sequence). V was cut by 3 bases and J by 1 base, with 7 bases left in between. The chain's CDR3 is CSASIISNQPQHL. The DNA for the CDR3 is TGCAGTGCTAGTATCATAAGCAATCAGCCCCAGCATCTT.

This clonotype turned up a few times. This chain links TRBV7-9 with TRBJ2-2; no clear D gene. The germline V gene has CDR1 SEHNR and CDR2 FQNEAQ (reference sequence). The V gene lost 5 bases and the J gene lost 1 base, with 11 bases spanning the gap. This CDR3 is 15 amino acids long. CDR3 amino acids: CASSPRTLNTGELFF. The CDR3 DNA is TGTGCCAGCAGCCCACGGACGCTGAACACCGGGGAGCTGTTTTTT. Looking up the rest from reference TRBV7-9 and TRBJ2-2 gives the full variable domain: DTGVSQNPRHKITKRGQNVTFRCDPISEHNRLYWYRQTLGQGPEFLTYFQNEAQLEKSRLLSDRFSAERPKGSFSTLEIQRTEQGDSAMYLCASSPRTLNTGELFFGEGSRLTVL.

This clonotype has only a few counts. The rearrangement uses TRBV20-1 and TRBJ2-7; D might be TRBD1 or TRBD2, each matching 5 bases. The CDR3 is made up of 15 amino acids. Trimming stripped 6 bases from V and 2 bases from J, with 20 bases between. Germline values: CDR1 DFQATT, CDR2 SNEGSKA (reference sequence). CDR3 DNA sequence: TGCAGTGCCGAGTCCCATCAGGGAGCAACCTACGAGCAGTACTTC. Encoded protein: CSAESHQGATYEQYF.

This chain uses TRBV7-9 with TRBJ2-6; the D gene could be TRBD1 or TRBD2 (5 bases each). Germline V CDR1 and CDR2: SEHNR, FQNEAQ (reference sequence). The CDR3 covers 15 residues. Trimming took off 5 bases at V and 2 bases at J, with 10 bases between the two ends. The CDR3 is CASSPGAAGANVLTF. Here the CDR3 DNA reads TGTGCCAGCAGCCCCGGGGCAGCTGGGGCCAACGTCCTGACTTTC.

V and J are TRBV27 and TRBJ2-2, with a possible D match to TRBD2 (5 bases). Germline lookup yields CDR1 MNHEY and CDR2 SMNVEV (reference sequence). V lost 3 bases and J 5 bases, leaving 16 bases between the germline ends. The CDR3 is made up of 16 amino acids. The DNA of the CDR3 is TGTGCCAGCAGTTTCCGGGATCAGCGAACAACCGGGGAGCTGTTTTTT. Translated: CASSFRDQRTTGELFF.

Details on this clonotype: A much larger clonotype is one base distant, so this may be a read error. The gene calls are TRBV7-2 and TRBJ1-1; D remains unclear. Trimming took 2 bases from V and 2 from J, leaving 12 bases between them. CDR3 length: 15 residues. Germline V lookup: CDR1 SGHTA, CDR2 FQGNSA. The CDR3 protein is CASSLYRAANTEAFF. The CDR3 DNA follows: TGTGCCAGCAGCTTATATCGGGCAGCTAACACTGAAGCTTTCTTT.

About this clonotype itself: A much larger clone lies a single base off, so this may be a read error. The chain combines TRBV5-5 with TRBJ1-1; possible D gene TRBD1, 6 bases. CDR1 and CDR2 (germline): SGHKS, YYEKEE (reference sequence). Trimming removed 3 bases from V and 1 base from J, with 13 bases in between. The CDR3 sequence is 15 residues long. CDR3 in DNA: TGTGCCAGCAGCTCGTGGGACACCCAGAACACTGAAGCTTTCTTT. This encodes CASSSWDTQNTEAFF.

The genes are TRBV4-1 and TRBJ1-2, with TRBD1 identical over 7 bases. The germline CDR1 and CDR2 sequences are MGHRA and YSYEKL. The CDR3 has 15 residues. Trimming took 4 bases from V and 2 from J; bases not matched to a gene: 7. This chain's CDR3 is CASSPPGQLNYGYTF. The CDR3 DNA reads TGCGCCAGCAGCCCCCCGGGACAGCTGAACTATGGCTACACCTTC.

The chain links TRBV12-3 or TRBV12-4 to TRBJ2-1, with a possible D match to TRBD2 (7 bases). Trimming cost V 7 bases and J 5 bases, with 15 bases left between them. The CDR3 has 14 residues. CDR3 coding DNA: TGTGCCAGCACTAGGGGGGGTTCCCACAATGAGCAGTTCTTC. This sequence encodes CASTRGGSHNEQFF.

The CDR3 DNA sequence: TGTGCCAGCAGCTTAGATCTGGGTTCAGTTGAGCAGTTCTTC. It encodes CASSLDLGSVEQFF. This sequence joins TRBV11-3 and TRBJ2-1; D is unclear. The CDR3 extends over 14 amino acids. The germline V gene encodes CDR1 SGHNT and CDR2 YENEEA. Trimming took off 0 bases at V and 9 bases at J, with 12 bases between the two ends.

The rearrangement joins TRBV20-1 to TRBJ1-5; no clear D gene. The CDR3 runs 14 residues. Trimming removed 3 bases from V and 2 bases from J, with 11 bases in between. Germline assignment: CDR1 DFQATT and CDR2 SNEGSKA (reference sequence). This CDR3 is CSASEGYGNQPQHF. In DNA, the CDR3 is TGCAGTGCTAGTGAGGGTTATGGCAATCAGCCCCAGCATTTT.

This clonotype was seen at least ten times. The chain links TRBV5-6 to TRBJ1-5, with unresolved D. Germline V gene lookup returns CDR1 SGHDT and CDR2 YYEEEE. V lost 0 bases and J lost 1, with 5 bases in between. The CDR3 is 14 amino acids. This CDR3 is CASSLDGSNQPQHF. For the CDR3, the DNA is TGTGCCAGCAGCTTGGACGGGAGCAATCAGCCCCAGCATTTT.

Comment on this clonotype: The junction does not match germline at one end; this may be a read error. The chain uses TRBV6-1 and TRBJ2-5; D could derive from TRBD1 or TRBD2 (6 bases each). Germline values: CDR1 MNHNS, CDR2 SASEGT. The length of the CDR3 is 13 residues. As DNA, the CDR3 is TGTGCCAACAGTGACGGGGGCCGAGAGACCCAGTACTTC. Protein: CANSDGGRETQYF.

This chain links TRBV4-1 with TRBJ1-5; the match to TRBD1 covers 8 bases. The germline CDR1 and CDR2 sequences are MGHRA and YSYEKL. The CDR3 has 14 residues. Losses at the gene ends were 6 bases for V and 3 bases for J; bases not matched to a gene: 4. The CDR3 sequence: CASRGTGANQPQHF. DNA for the CDR3: TGCGCCAGCAGGGGGACAGGAGCCAATCAGCCCCAGCATTTT.

Turning to this clonotype: A read error may explain this, as a much larger clone is one base away. Here the CDR3 reads CASSFRGSANEQYF. As DNA, the CDR3 is TGTGCCAGCAGTTTCCGCGGCTCGGCCAATGAGCAGTACTTC. The V and J genes are TRBV28 and TRBJ2-1; D is uncertain. The closer fit of TRBJ2-7 to the DNA end suggests the J call may be wrong. Germline V gene data show CDR1 as MDHEN and CDR2 as SYDVKM. This CDR3 contains 14 residues.

The chain employs TRBV18 and TRBJ1-6; D not certain. The V gene's germline CDR1 is KGHSH and CDR2 LQKENI. Trimming took 2 bases from V and 8 from J, leaving 13 bases between them. The CDR3 runs 15 residues. CDR3 in DNA: TGTGCCAGCTCACCAATAGTTGGTCGTTATTCACCCCTCCACTTT. Protein: CASSPIVGRYSPLHF.

CDR3 coding DNA: TGTGCCAGCAGTTCAGGGACCCGAATGGCTTTCTTT. Translation: CASSSGTRMAFF. The genes are TRBV28 and TRBJ1-1, with D tentatively TRBD1 (5 bases). V lost 4 bases and J lost 11, with 14 bases in between. The CDR3 length is 12 residues. The germline V gene has CDR1 MDHEN and CDR2 SYDVKM.

Regarding this clonotype: A much bigger clone sits one base away, suggesting this may be a read error. This chain links TRBV11-3 with TRBJ1-1; the D is unclear. Germline V gene data show CDR1 as SGHNT and CDR2 as YENEEA. This CDR3 region has 13 residues. CDR3 bases: TGTGCCGGCAGCTTCCAGGCCCAAGGGGAAGCTTTCTTT. Translating gives CAGSFQAQGEAFF.

This clonotype was counted many times. This rearrangement joins TRBV7-8 to TRBJ2-3, with 9 bases identical to TRBD2. The ends lost 0 bases at V and 5 bases at J; junction bases unmatched: 6. Per the germline V gene, CDR1 is SGHVS and CDR2 is FQNEAQ. The CDR3 is made up of 16 amino acids. Written as DNA, the CDR3 is TGTGCCAGCAGCTTAGCGGAAGTAGCGGGGGTAGATACGCAGTATTTT. Residues: CASSLAEVAGVDTQYF.

In this sample, this clonotype turned up many times. The genes are TRBV30 and TRBJ2-5; D is possibly TRBD2 (5 bases). CDR1 and CDR2 (germline): GTSNPN, SVGIG (reference sequence). Trimming left V 1 base short and J 1 base short, with 10 bases between. The CDR3 has 14 residues. Here the CDR3 reads CAWSGGGPQETQYF. As DNA, the CDR3 is TGTGCCTGGAGTGGAGGAGGTCCCCAAGAGACCCAGTACTTC.

This clonotype appeared many times. The rearrangement uses TRBV24-1 and TRBJ1-2; no reliable D call. V was trimmed by 4 bases and J by 4 bases, leaving 9 bases between them. Germline V gene lookup returns CDR1 KGHDR and CDR2 SFDVKD. The CDR3 runs 13 residues. CDR3 protein: CATSEDGIYGYTF. CDR3 bases: TGTGCCACCAGTGAGGACGGAATCTATGGCTACACCTTC.

This clonotype was detected many times. The V gene is TRBV5-1, the J gene TRBJ2-2; possible D gene TRBD1, 5 bases. Germline V CDR1 and CDR2: SGHRS, YFSETQ. The V end lost 0 bases, the J end lost 6 bases, and 15 bases lay between the germline ends. The CDR3 consists of 16 residues. The CDR3 nucleotides are TGCGCCAGCAGCTTGGCGCCCAGGGATCAAGCCGGGGAGCTGTTTTTT. It specifies CASSLAPRDQAGELFF. The full variable domain, in which reference TRBV5-1 and TRBJ2-2 provide the parts outside the CDR3, is KAGVTQTPRYLIKTRGQQVTLSCSPISGHRSVSWYQQTPGQGLQFLFEYFSETQRNKGNFPGRFSGRQFSNSRSEMNVSTLELGDSALYLCASSLAPRDQAGELFFGEGSRLTVL.

This clonotype was observed a handful of times. This chain connects TRBV27 to TRBJ1-5; D ambiguous. Between the trimmed V and J ends, which lost 2 bases and 2 bases, there was a span of 10 bases. CDR1 is MNHEY and CDR2 is SMNVEV in the germline V gene (reference sequence). The CDR3 spans 15 residues. The CDR3 spells CASSLKGGGNQPQHF. In nucleotides, the CDR3 is TGTGCCAGCAGTTTAAAGGGAGGAGGCAATCAGCCCCAGCATTTT.

This clonotype was picked up a small number of times. The V call is TRBV20-1, the J call TRBJ2-7; no reliable D call. Trimming removed 0 bases at V and 5 bases at J, with 17 bases between. CDR1 is DFQATT, CDR2 SNEGSKA, per germline (reference sequence). The length of the CDR3 is 15 residues. In DNA, the CDR3 is TGCAGTGCTAGAGATCAGCTCCCCTCGCGCGACGAGCAGTACTTC. Translated: CSARDQLPSRDEQYF.